These 27 T cell receptor beta chains originate from one sample sequenced in a study of T-cell memory formation after mild COVID-19. TCRdb independently ran MiXCR on the 5' RACE reads; one entry per CDR3 protein. The sample records under 300,000 distinct CDR3 sequences, roughly 8% being singletons. The sample consisted of PBMCs or a T cell subset sorted from them (not recorded which). Source of these receptors: a man aged 18 to 30 who had mild COVID-19 (a few samples of this study predate the infection). Cell type and time point are not known.

This chain connects TRBV29-1 to TRBJ2-1, with TRBD2 identical over 12 bases. The CDR3 is 15 residues long. Germline V gene sequence: CDR1 SQVTM, CDR2 ANQGSEA. The J segment lost 4 bases and the V segment lost 4 bases, leaving 5 bases of the junction unmatched. CDR3 bases: TGCAGCGTTGGACTAGCGGGGGCGGGGTACAATGAGCAGTTCTTC. This encodes CSVGLAGAGYNEQFF.

This rearrangement joins TRBV5-6 to TRBJ2-2; D gene unclear. The CDR3 totals 16 residues. Germline V gene lookup returns CDR1 SGHDT and CDR2 YYEEEE. V gave up 0 bases and J gave up 5 bases, with 14 bases separating them. The DNA for the CDR3 is TGTGCCAGCAGCTTGGCCCCGGCAGCTAGGACCGGGGAGCTGTTTTTT. Translation: CASSLAPAARTGELFF.

This clonotype came up many times. The chain links TRBV18 to TRBJ2-7; D not certain. Between the trimmed V and J ends, which lost 5 bases and 2 bases, there was a span of 13 bases. Germline assignment: CDR1 KGHSH and CDR2 LQKENI. The CDR3 runs 14 residues. Here the CDR3 reads CASSSLGNPYEQYV. In nucleotides, the CDR3 is TGTGCCAGCTCATCTCTGGGTAACCCCTACGAGCAGTACGTC.

This clonotype was detected only a few times. The chain joins TRBV5-1 to TRBJ2-7; unclear D gene. CDR1 and CDR2 from the germline V gene are SGHRS and YFSETQ. The CDR3 runs 13 residues. V was clipped by 2 bases and J by 0 bases, with 6 bases between them. The CDR3 here is CASSLFPSYEQYV. The CDR3 DNA sequence: TGCGCCAGCAGCTTATTTCCCTCCTACGAGCAGTACGTC.

The V call is TRBV20-1, the J call TRBJ1-5; 7 nucleotides agree with TRBD1. CDR1 DFQATT and CDR2 SNEGSKA come from the germline V gene (reference sequence). This CDR3 contains 13 residues. The ends lost 6 bases at V and 2 bases at J; junction bases unmatched: 4. The DNA for the CDR3 is TGCAGTGCACAAGACAGGGGCAATCAGCCCCAGCATTTT. This translates into CSAQDRGNQPQHF.

This clonotype was seen a handful of times. The chain couples TRBV24-1 to TRBJ1-5; D unclear. The CDR3 runs to 10 residues. Trimming left V 11 bases short and J 6 bases short, with 7 bases between. CDR1 KGHDR and CDR2 SFDVKD come from the germline V gene. CDR3 nucleotides: TGTGCCATTGTGGGTCAGCCCCAGCATTTT. Translating gives CAIVGQPQHF.

The rearrangement links TRBV19 to TRBJ1-1; unclear D gene. Germline V gene sequence: CDR1 LNHDA, CDR2 SQIVND (reference sequence). The CDR3 has 10 residues. Between the trimmed V and J ends, which lost 10 bases and 0 bases, there was a span of 3 bases. CDR3 loop: CATLNTEAFF. CDR3 DNA: TGTGCCACCTTGAACACTGAAGCTTTCTTT.

This clonotype was seen only a few times. V and J are TRBV7-2 and TRBJ1-1; 8 bases line up with TRBD1. V trimming: 2 bases; J trimming: 11 bases; junction bases outside the gene matches: 4. The CDR3 consists of 12 residues. Germline V CDR1 and CDR2: SGHTA, FQGNSA. The chain's CDR3 is CASSLTDRDAFF. The CDR3 nucleotides are TGTGCCAGCAGCTTAACGGACAGGGATGCTTTCTTT.

The sample holds many counts of this clonotype. The chain links TRBV7-8 to TRBJ2-5, with D possibly being TRBD1 (6 bases). Germline loops: CDR1 SGHVS, CDR2 FQNEAQ. V was shortened by 3 bases and J by 4 bases, with 15 bases between the two germline ends. The CDR3 runs to 15 residues. This CDR3 reads CASSLFPGARETQYF. DNA of the CDR3: TGTGCCAGCAGCTTGTTCCCAGGGGCCCGAGAGACCCAGTACTTC.

The J gene is TRBJ2-1, the V gene TRBV5-4, with TRBD1 matching 11 bases. With V trimmed by 4 bases and J by 8 bases, 5 bases remained unmatched. Germline V gene lookup returns CDR1 SGHNT and CDR2 YYREEE (reference sequence). The CDR3 contains 14 residues. In DNA form, the CDR3 reads TGTGCCAGCAGCCGGGACAGGGGGTCGCATGAGCAGTTCTTC. Its protein product is CASSRDRGSHEQFF.

This clonotype has only a few counts. The genes are TRBV29-1 and TRBJ2-3; D gene ambiguous. Germline V gene data show CDR1 as SQVTM and CDR2 as ANQGSEA. The V end was cut by 6 bases, the J end by 0 bases, with 10 bases between. The CDR3 extends over 13 amino acids. In DNA, the CDR3 is TGCAGCGTCTTCTTTCCTAGCACAGATACGCAGTATTTT. It specifies CSVFFPSTDTQYF.

This clonotype has more than one count but fewer than ten. The rearrangement links TRBV28 to TRBJ1-2; the D gene is possibly TRBD1 (6 bases). Germline V gene lookup returns CDR1 MDHEN and CDR2 SYDVKM. Trimming removed 3 bases from V and 3 bases from J, with 14 bases in between. The CDR3 sequence is 15 residues long. The CDR3 sequence is CASSLRQAIDYGYTF. The CDR3 DNA is TGTGCCAGCAGTTTGCGACAGGCGATAGACTATGGCTACACCTTC.

This clonotype has more than one count but fewer than ten. As DNA, the CDR3 is TGTGCCACCCATGACTATGCGGGGGGCACAGATACGCAGTATTTT. Translating it yields CATHDYAGGTDTQYF. This chain connects TRBV6-5 to TRBJ2-3, with 7 nucleotides matching TRBD2. CDR1 is MNHEY, CDR2 SVGAGI, per germline. This CDR3 contains 15 residues. Trimming cost V 10 bases and J 1 base; bases outside gene matches: 11.

V usage is TRBV5-6 and J usage is TRBJ1-1, with D maybe TRBD1 (6 bases). The CDR3 is 13 amino acids. CDR1 SGHDT and CDR2 YYEEEE come from the germline V gene. V lost 5 bases and J lost 1, with 9 bases in between. The CDR3 bases are TGTGCCAGCAGTAGGACAGAGAACACTGAAGCTTTCTTT. It codes for CASSRTENTEAFF.

V and J are TRBV10-3 and TRBJ2-7; 9 positions agree with TRBD1. With 4 bases clipped from V and 5 bases from J, the junction kept 3 bases outside the gene matches. This CDR3 is built from 13 residues. The germline CDR1 and CDR2 sequences are ENHRY and SYGVKD. The CDR3 region has the DNA TGTGCCATCAGTGCTGGACAGGGGCACGAGCAGTACTTC. This encodes CAISAGQGHEQYF.

The CDR3 region has the DNA TGTGCCAGCAGACCCCTGGACAGCATGAACACTGAAGCTTTCTTT. As protein: CASRPLDSMNTEAFF. V and J are TRBV7-2 and TRBJ1-1; possible D gene TRBD1, 6 bases. The germline CDR1 and CDR2 sequences are SGHTA and FQGNSA. There are 15 residues in the CDR3. Trimming pared 6 bases from V and 0 bases from J, leaving 14 bases between.

This clonotype was detected a few times. The CDR3 protein is CAWSVSGAEKLFF. The CDR3 coding sequence is TGTGCCTGGAGTGTTAGTGGGGCTGAAAAACTGTTTTTT. V is TRBV30 and J is TRBJ1-4, with D possibly TRBD1 on 5 matching bases. The V gene's germline CDR1 is GTSNPN and CDR2 SVGIG (reference sequence). The CDR3 extends over 13 amino acids. The V gene lost 0 bases and the J gene lost 7 bases, with 9 bases spanning the gap.

The chain combines TRBV28 with TRBJ2-2; no definite D call. CDR3 size: 13 residues. Germline assignment: CDR1 MDHEN and CDR2 SYDVKM. The ends were cut back, 6 bases at V and 5 bases at J, with 10 bases in the middle. The CDR3 sequence is CASSHMRTGELFF. The CDR3 DNA sequence: TGTGCCAGCAGCCACATGCGGACCGGGGAGCTGTTTTTT.

This clonotype was observed many times. V usage is TRBV6-5 and J usage is TRBJ1-6, with TRBD1 matching over 8 bases. Germline CDR1 reads MNHEY; CDR2 reads SVGAGI. Trimming at V came to 8 bases and at J to 8 bases, leaving 2 bases not matched to a gene. This CDR3 has 12 residues. The CDR3 coding sequence is TGTGCCAGCGGACAGGGCGATTCACCCCTCCACTTT. This gives the protein CASGQGDSPLHF.

The rearrangement joins TRBV6-5 to TRBJ1-1; 7 bases align to TRBD1. Germline loops: CDR1 MNHEY, CDR2 SVGAGI. This CDR3 comprises 18 residues. With 7 bases clipped from V and 3 bases from J, the junction kept 20 bases outside the gene matches. The CDR3 loop reads CASIPTGIGSYRDTEAFF. CDR3 nucleotides: TGTGCCAGCATACCGACAGGGATCGGGTCTTATCGGGACACTGAAGCTTTCTTT.

The CDR3 nucleotides read TGTGCCAGCGAACAAAACTATGGCTACACCTTC. It is translated as CASEQNYGYTF. The chain combines TRBV6-2 or TRBV6-3 with TRBJ1-2; no firm D call. The germline gives CDR1 MNHEY, CDR2 SVGEGT. The CDR3 extends over 11 amino acids. V lost 8 bases, J lost 2 bases, and 6 bases lay in between.

The sample holds a few counts of this clonotype. The chain combines TRBV7-2 with TRBJ2-2; D gene ambiguous. CDR3 size: 14 residues. CDR1 is SGHTA, CDR2 FQGNSA, per germline. Trimming removed 5 bases at V and 2 bases at J, with 9 bases between. As DNA, the CDR3 is TGTGCCAGCAGCCCCCGGCCCAACACCGGGGAGCTGTTTTTT. This translates into CASSPRPNTGELFF. The full variable domain, with the rest looked up from reference TRBV7-2 and TRBJ2-2, is GAGVSQSPSNKVTEKGKDVELRCDPISGHTALYWYRQSLGQGLEFLIYFQGNSAPDKSGLPSDRFSAERTGGSVSTLTIQRTQQEDSAVYLCASSPRPNTGELFFGEGSRLTVL.

This chain joins TRBV6-2 or TRBV6-3 and TRBJ2-7, with TRBD1 identical over 9 bases. With 5 bases clipped from V and 4 bases from J, the junction kept 9 bases outside the gene matches. The CDR3 runs 15 residues. Germline values: CDR1 MNHEY, CDR2 SVGEGT. The CDR3 sequence is CASSTPGQGWYEQYF. CDR3 in DNA: TGTGCCAGCAGTACACCGGGACAGGGTTGGTACGAGCAGTACTTC.

This clonotype was detected a few times. J is TRBJ2-1 and V is TRBV6-6; no clear D gene. This CDR3 contains 14 residues. The germline V and J ends were trimmed by 0 bases and 9 bases, with 12 bases remaining between them. Germline V lookup: CDR1 MNHNY, CDR2 SVGAGI (reference sequence). As DNA, the CDR3 is TGTGCCAGCAGTTACTCGGGGTCGGTGGTTGAGCAGTTCTTC. Translating it yields CASSYSGSVVEQFF.

A few counts support this clonotype. The chain uses TRBV5-1 and TRBJ2-1; D perhaps matches TRBD2 (6 bases). V lost 1 base, J lost 10 bases, and 9 bases lay in between. Germline-derived CDR1 and CDR2 are SGHRS and YFSETQ. The length of the CDR3 is 12 residues. In nucleotides, the CDR3 is TGCGCCAGCAGCTTGCTTGCGGGGGAGCAGTTCTTC. Translating it yields CASSLLAGEQFF.

In its sample, this clonotype was seen many times. The chain is built from TRBV24-1 and TRBJ2-1; D is uncertain. V was cut by 3 bases and J by 6 bases, with 11 bases left in between. This CDR3 region has 14 residues. CDR1 KGHDR and CDR2 SFDVKD come from the germline V gene. For the CDR3, the DNA is TGTGCCACCAGTGATACCAGGTCGGGCAATGAGCAGTTCTTC. Its translation is CATSDTRSGNEQFF.

This chain's CDR3 is CASSPAQSSGGNTDTQYF. DNA of the CDR3: TGTGCCAGCAGTCCAGCCCAATCCAGCGGGGGAAACACAGATACGCAGTATTTT. The rearrangement links TRBV12-3 or TRBV12-4 to TRBJ2-3; TRBD2 matches at 8 bases. The CDR3 length is 18 residues. The junction had 15 bases not matched to a gene; V was cut back by 5 bases and J by 2 bases.